This T cell receptor (beta chain) stems from a study of cytomegalovirus exposure and HLA in healthy donors. Study-wide context: In an early release, HLA-typed donors contributed tens of millions of unique TCR sequences. Broader study findings: Analyzed later, association rates of TCRs varied across HLA loci, with DRB1 most and HLA-C fewest. TCR beta V- and J-gene trimming was later associated with a missense DCLRE1C variant.

On this clone: Its antigen remains unknown.

The germline CDR1 and CDR2 sequences are SGHAT and FQNNGV. V was cut by 1 base and J by 5 bases, with 16 bases left in between. This CDR3 is 16 amino acids long. The study ran its PCR with 60 Vbeta and 13 Jbeta primers. Authors' analysis steps: It was a later analysis that counted roughly 80 million unique TCR beta chains, of which 8.5 million to 12 million were shared. Generated by immunoSEQ multiplex PCR, the TCRdb table keeps only in-frame clones and is missing some. V, J and clone size reflect that table, while D and trimming were determined from the DNA. Seen here are approximately 270,000 clones, 75% to 85% observed once, and the top ten hold roughly 0.3%.

The clonotype comes from a girl aged 2 to 10 in good health and CMV-seronegative. The sequencing sample was made of PBMCs. This sequence joins TRBV11-2 and TRBJ2-3; weak D call: TRBD2 (6 bases). CDR3 loop: CASSLAATRMGDTQYF. CDR3 sequence (DNA): TGTGCCAGCAGCTTAGCGGCGACTAGAATGGGAGATACGCAGTATTTT.